The 27 T cell receptor beta chains reported below all come from one sample, sequenced in a study of yellow fever vaccine responses in identical twins. Using its own MiXCR run on the RT-PCR reads, TCRdb lists one record per CDR3 protein. This sample has some 15,000 distinct CDR3 sequences, with roughly 80% found just once. The sequences come from T cells from blood (PBMCs), unsorted or a sorted subset (not recorded which), collected before or after yellow fever vaccination (not recorded which). Receptors were obtained from a woman aged 18-29 years who received the yellow fever vaccine.

This clonotype was found once. The chain employs TRBV15 and TRBJ2-7; TRBD2 agrees at 7 bases. Looked up from germline, CDR1 is LNHNV and CDR2 is YYDKDF (reference sequence). The CDR3 runs 14 residues. V was clipped by 3 bases and J by 1 base; unmatched bases: 3. CDR3 in amino acids: CATSRTSQSYEQYF. CDR3 DNA: TGTGCCACCAGCAGGACTAGCCAATCCTACGAGCAGTACTTC. Variable domain in full (rest from reference TRBV15 and TRBJ2-7): DAMVIQNPRYQVTQFGKPVTLSCSQTLNHNVMYWYQQKSSQAPKLLFHYYDKDFNNEADTPDNFQSRRPNTSFCFLDIRSPGLGDTAMYLCATSRTSQSYEQYFGPGTRLTVT.

The rearrangement uses TRBV7-9 and TRBJ2-5, with D possibly matching TRBD1 (6 bases). This CDR3 has 14 amino acids. V gave up 4 bases and J gave up 5 bases, with 14 bases separating them. Looked up from germline, CDR1 is SEHNR and CDR2 is FQNEAQ (reference sequence). The CDR3 here is CASSSRDIVETQYF. In nucleotides, the CDR3 is TGTGCCAGCAGCTCAAGGGACATTGTTGAGACCCAGTACTTC.

The chain combines TRBV7-9 with TRBJ2-6, with D unresolved. Looked up from germline, CDR1 is SEHNR and CDR2 is FQNEAQ (reference sequence). The CDR3 length is 15 residues. V lost 2 bases and J 4 bases, leaving 9 bases between the germline ends. CDR3 sequence: CASSLPRSGANVLTF. The DNA of the CDR3 is TGTGCCAGCAGCTTACCGAGATCGGGGGCCAACGTCCTGACTTTC.

The J gene is TRBJ2-7, the V gene TRBV20-1; D remains ambiguous. V was shortened by 4 bases and J by 3 bases, with 16 bases between the two germline ends. Per germline, CDR1 DFQATT and CDR2 SNEGSKA (reference sequence). This CDR3 comprises 14 residues. CDR3 sequence: CSATRLDFGYEQYF. The CDR3 DNA reads TGCAGTGCTACACGTTTAGACTTTGGCTACGAGCAGTACTTC.

The chain is built from TRBV4-2 and TRBJ2-5; 7 bases line up with TRBD2. This CDR3 comprises 15 residues. Germline CDR1 and CDR2: LGHNA and YNFKEQ. V shed 2 bases and J 5 bases; nucleotides not matched to a gene: 8. CDR3 coding DNA: TGTGCCAGCAGCCAATCGGCGGGAGAAGTGGAGACCCAGTACTTC. It codes for CASSQSAGEVETQYF.

This chain uses TRBV13 with TRBJ2-2; D remains ambiguous. Deletions cut 6 bases from V and 5 bases from J, with 4 bases between. This CDR3 is 11 amino acids long. Germline-derived CDR1 and CDR2 are PRHDT and FYEKMQ (reference sequence). The CDR3 region is CASSLTGELFF. The CDR3 DNA is TGTGCCAGCAGTTTAACCGGGGAGCTGTTTTTT.

This clonotype was recorded once. This chain uses TRBV12-3 or TRBV12-4 with TRBJ2-5, with D possibly being TRBD2 (7 bases). This CDR3 contains 16 residues. V shed 3 bases and J shed 2 bases, with 16 bases lying between them. Written as DNA, the CDR3 is TGTGCCAGCAGTTTTTGGCGGGGGCCATTACAAGAGACCCAGTACTTC. This sequence encodes CASSFWRGPLQETQYF.

The chain employs TRBV7-9 and TRBJ1-5, with a possible D match to TRBD1 (5 bases). Trimming removed 0 bases from V and 7 bases from J, with 19 bases in between. Germline V gene sequence: CDR1 SEHNR, CDR2 FQNEAQ (reference sequence). This CDR3 is 17 amino acids long. The CDR3 DNA sequence: TGTGCCAGCAGCTTAGCGCTTGGGCAGGGAGCCTGGCAGCCCCAGCATTTT. Encoded protein: CASSLALGQGAWQPQHF.

The chain is built from TRBV29-1 and TRBJ2-7; 13 positions agree with TRBD2. With V trimmed by 1 base and J by 9 bases, 6 bases remained unmatched. The CDR3 contains 14 residues. Germline V gene lookup returns CDR1 SQVTM and CDR2 ANQGSEA. The CDR3: CSVEGTSGRVGQYF. DNA of the CDR3: TGCAGCGTTGAAGGGACTAGCGGGAGAGTCGGGCAGTACTTC.

The chain uses TRBV29-1 and TRBJ2-1; 14 bases map to TRBD2. Germline CDR1 SQVTM, CDR2 ANQGSEA. This CDR3 is built from 15 residues. With V trimmed by 3 bases and J by 4 bases, 2 bases remained unmatched. CDR3 sequence: CSVDGLAGGYNEQFF. The CDR3 region has the DNA TGCAGCGTTGACGGACTAGCGGGAGGATACAATGAGCAGTTCTTC.

The chain uses TRBV19 and TRBJ2-5, with D hard to call. The CDR3 is made up of 13 amino acids. Germline V gene data show CDR1 as LNHDA and CDR2 as SQIVND (reference sequence). Trimming took off 5 bases at V and 3 bases at J, with 10 bases between the two ends. The CDR3 spells CASSFVLEETQYF. The CDR3 region has the DNA TGTGCCAGTAGTTTCGTTTTAGAAGAGACCCAGTACTTC.

The chain carries TRBV2 and TRBJ2-7; tentatively, D is TRBD1 or TRBD2 (5 bases each). Looked up from germline, CDR1 is SNHLY and CDR2 is FYNNEI. CDR3 length equals 15 residues. V was trimmed by 4 bases and J by 6 bases, leaving 19 bases between them. CDR3 protein: CASSGRPGTLGEQYF. The CDR3 bases are TGTGCCAGCAGTGGTAGGCCCGGGACCTTGGGCGAGCAGTACTTC.

This sequence joins TRBV11-3 and TRBJ2-3; D remains unclear. V shed 1 base and J shed 4 bases, with 12 bases lying between them. CDR1 is SGHNT, CDR2 YENEEA, per germline. This CDR3 region has 15 residues. CDR3 coding DNA: TGTGCCAGCAGCTTAGCCGGCTCTACAGCAGATACGCAGTATTTT. It is translated as CASSLAGSTADTQYF.

The genes are TRBV5-6 and TRBJ2-3; TRBD2 agrees at 8 bases. The length of the CDR3 is 15 residues. Per germline, CDR1 SGHDT and CDR2 YYEEEE. V gave up 0 bases and J gave up 2 bases; unmatched junction bases: 2. This chain's CDR3 is CASSLGLALTDTQYF. CDR3 bases: TGTGCCAGCAGCTTGGGACTAGCGCTCACAGATACGCAGTATTTT.

In this sample, this clonotype turned up once. This chain uses TRBV5-1 with TRBJ2-3, with a weak D call TRBD2 (5 bases). Per germline, CDR1 SGHRS and CDR2 YFSETQ. There are 13 residues in the CDR3. V lost 2 bases, J lost 6 bases, and 10 bases lay in between. The DNA for the CDR3 is TGCGCCAGCAGCTTAGGCCCGGGGGATACGCAGTATTTT. This gives the protein CASSLGPGDTQYF.

The J gene is TRBJ2-5, the V gene TRBV7-1, with D perhaps matching TRBD1 or TRBD2 (5 bases each). TRBV7-1 is an open reading frame whose function is uncertain. CDR3 size: 13 residues. V shed 3 bases and J shed 4 bases, with 9 bases lying between them. CDR3 sequence reads: CASSSGPGETQYF. The CDR3 coding sequence is TGTGCCAGCAGCTCGGGACCAGGAGAGACCCAGTACTTC.

This chain connects TRBV28 to TRBJ2-7; tentatively, D is TRBD1 (6 bases). The V end was cut by 4 bases, the J end by 4 bases, with 17 bases between. CDR3 length: 15 amino acids. Germline values: CDR1 MDHEN, CDR2 SYDVKM. CDR3 amino acids: CASSWDIKGKYEQYF. For the CDR3, the DNA is TGTGCCAGCAGTTGGGACATAAAGGGGAAGTACGAGCAGTACTTC.

The chain has TRBV29-1 and TRBJ1-1; D uncertain. This CDR3 comprises 13 residues. Trimming stripped 3 bases from V and 1 base from J, with 9 bases between. Per germline, CDR1 SQVTM and CDR2 ANQGSEA. The CDR3 coding sequence is TGCAGCGTTGAGGAACAGCAGAACACTGAAGCTTTCTTT. This codes for CSVEEQQNTEAFF.

The genes are TRBV29-1 and TRBJ2-5; 7 nucleotides agree with TRBD1. CDR1 is SQVTM, CDR2 ANQGSEA, per germline. J was trimmed by 1 base and V by 5 bases; bases with no gene match: 7. The CDR3 is 14 residues long. CDR3 protein: CSVPRGTGQETQYF. CDR3 nucleotides: TGCAGCGTTCCCAGGGGGACGGGCCAAGAGACCCAGTACTTC.

This chain connects TRBV12-3 or TRBV12-4 to TRBJ1-5; no clear D gene. The CDR3 runs to 12 residues. Trimming removed 7 bases at V and 6 bases at J, with 10 bases between. The CDR3 coding sequence is TGTGCCAGCAACAGACCGGGTCAGCCCCAGCATTTT. It specifies CASNRPGQPQHF.

A few counts support this clonotype. J is TRBJ2-7 and V is TRBV11-3; TRBD2 matches at 8 bases. CDR1 and CDR2 from the germline V gene are SGHNT and YENEEA. CDR3 length equals 12 residues. The V and J ends lost 5 bases and 4 bases, in that order; junction bases with no gene match: 1. CDR3 region: CASSREGYEQYF. The CDR3, as DNA: TGTGCCAGCAGCCGGGAGGGGTACGAGCAGTACTTC. Variable domain in full (rest from reference TRBV11-3 and TRBJ2-7): EAGVVQSPRYKIIEKKQPVAFWCNPISGHNTLYWYLQNLGQGPELLIRYENEEAVDDSQLPKDRFSAERLKGVDSTLKIQPAELGDSAVYLCASSREGYEQYFGPGTRLTVT.

This clonotype occurred a few times. This chain connects TRBV7-6 to TRBJ2-1; perhaps D is TRBD1 or TRBD2 (5 bases each). The ends were cut back, 5 bases at V and 3 bases at J, with 17 bases in the middle. This CDR3 contains 16 residues. CDR1 and CDR2 (germline): SGHVS, FNYEAQ. The CDR3 sequence is CASSGRGDLNYNEQFF. As DNA, the CDR3 is TGTGCCAGCAGCGGGAGAGGGGACCTAAACTACAATGAGCAGTTCTTC.

CDR3 in amino acids: CASSLLGQGGEKLFF. CDR3 coding DNA: TGTGCCAGCAGCTTATTGGGACAGGGAGGCGAAAAACTGTTTTTT. The V call is TRBV7-6, the J call TRBJ1-4, with 9 bases identical to TRBD1. This CDR3 has 15 amino acids. Germline loops: CDR1 SGHVS, CDR2 FNYEAQ. V was pared by 2 bases and J by 8 bases, with 6 bases of the junction left unmatched.

This chain joins TRBV11-2 and TRBJ2-7; tentatively, D is TRBD1 (5 bases). V lost 3 bases, J lost 2 bases, and 11 bases lay in between. This CDR3 has 14 amino acids. Germline values: CDR1 SGHAT, CDR2 FQNNGV. The CDR3 nucleotides are TGTGCCAGCAGCTTTCAGGGTCTTACCTACGAGCAGTACTTC. It encodes CASSFQGLTYEQYF.

The V call is TRBV18, the J call TRBJ2-1, with 10 bases fitting TRBD2. The trim removed 5 bases at V and 7 bases at J, leaving 11 bases unmatched. The CDR3 length is 16 residues. Looked up from germline, CDR1 is KGHSH and CDR2 is LQKENI. The CDR3 nucleotides read TGTGCCAGCTCAAGAAAACTAGCGGGAATTGGTAATGAGCAGTTCTTC. Protein: CASSRKLAGIGNEQFF.

This clonotype was recorded once. The CDR3 DNA follows: TGTGCCAGCAGCTCCCCGACACCGGGACAGGGGAGCTACGAGCAGTACTTC. This codes for CASSSPTPGQGSYEQYF. The chain recombines TRBV7-9 with TRBJ2-7; TRBD1 matches 10 bases. Germline loops: CDR1 SEHNR, CDR2 FQNEAQ (reference sequence). V was clipped by 4 bases and J by 3 bases; unmatched bases: 12. CDR3 length: 17 amino acids.

The chain combines TRBV29-1 with TRBJ2-7, with D perhaps assigned TRBD1 or TRBD2 (5 bases each). This CDR3 has 15 amino acids. Trimming removed 5 bases from V and 4 bases from J, with 21 bases in between. The germline gives CDR1 SQVTM, CDR2 ANQGSEA. DNA of the CDR3: TGCAGCGTTTTAAAGCGACAGAGGGGTTTGTACGAGCAGTACTTC. It encodes CSVLKRQRGLYEQYF.